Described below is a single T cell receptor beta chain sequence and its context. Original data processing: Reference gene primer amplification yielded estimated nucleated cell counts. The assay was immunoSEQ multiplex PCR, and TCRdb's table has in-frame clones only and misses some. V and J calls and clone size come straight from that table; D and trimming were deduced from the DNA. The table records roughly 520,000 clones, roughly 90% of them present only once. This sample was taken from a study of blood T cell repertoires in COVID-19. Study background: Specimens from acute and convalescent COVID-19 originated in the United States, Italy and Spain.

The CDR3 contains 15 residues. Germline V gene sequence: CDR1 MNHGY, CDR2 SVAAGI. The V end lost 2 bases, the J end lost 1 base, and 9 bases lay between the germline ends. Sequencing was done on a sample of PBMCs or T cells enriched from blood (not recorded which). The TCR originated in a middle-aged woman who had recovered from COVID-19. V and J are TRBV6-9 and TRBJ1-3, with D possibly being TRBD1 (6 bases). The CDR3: CASSYHGTSGNTIYF. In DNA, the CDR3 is TGTGCCAGCAGTTATCATGGGACATCTGGAAACACCATATATTTT.